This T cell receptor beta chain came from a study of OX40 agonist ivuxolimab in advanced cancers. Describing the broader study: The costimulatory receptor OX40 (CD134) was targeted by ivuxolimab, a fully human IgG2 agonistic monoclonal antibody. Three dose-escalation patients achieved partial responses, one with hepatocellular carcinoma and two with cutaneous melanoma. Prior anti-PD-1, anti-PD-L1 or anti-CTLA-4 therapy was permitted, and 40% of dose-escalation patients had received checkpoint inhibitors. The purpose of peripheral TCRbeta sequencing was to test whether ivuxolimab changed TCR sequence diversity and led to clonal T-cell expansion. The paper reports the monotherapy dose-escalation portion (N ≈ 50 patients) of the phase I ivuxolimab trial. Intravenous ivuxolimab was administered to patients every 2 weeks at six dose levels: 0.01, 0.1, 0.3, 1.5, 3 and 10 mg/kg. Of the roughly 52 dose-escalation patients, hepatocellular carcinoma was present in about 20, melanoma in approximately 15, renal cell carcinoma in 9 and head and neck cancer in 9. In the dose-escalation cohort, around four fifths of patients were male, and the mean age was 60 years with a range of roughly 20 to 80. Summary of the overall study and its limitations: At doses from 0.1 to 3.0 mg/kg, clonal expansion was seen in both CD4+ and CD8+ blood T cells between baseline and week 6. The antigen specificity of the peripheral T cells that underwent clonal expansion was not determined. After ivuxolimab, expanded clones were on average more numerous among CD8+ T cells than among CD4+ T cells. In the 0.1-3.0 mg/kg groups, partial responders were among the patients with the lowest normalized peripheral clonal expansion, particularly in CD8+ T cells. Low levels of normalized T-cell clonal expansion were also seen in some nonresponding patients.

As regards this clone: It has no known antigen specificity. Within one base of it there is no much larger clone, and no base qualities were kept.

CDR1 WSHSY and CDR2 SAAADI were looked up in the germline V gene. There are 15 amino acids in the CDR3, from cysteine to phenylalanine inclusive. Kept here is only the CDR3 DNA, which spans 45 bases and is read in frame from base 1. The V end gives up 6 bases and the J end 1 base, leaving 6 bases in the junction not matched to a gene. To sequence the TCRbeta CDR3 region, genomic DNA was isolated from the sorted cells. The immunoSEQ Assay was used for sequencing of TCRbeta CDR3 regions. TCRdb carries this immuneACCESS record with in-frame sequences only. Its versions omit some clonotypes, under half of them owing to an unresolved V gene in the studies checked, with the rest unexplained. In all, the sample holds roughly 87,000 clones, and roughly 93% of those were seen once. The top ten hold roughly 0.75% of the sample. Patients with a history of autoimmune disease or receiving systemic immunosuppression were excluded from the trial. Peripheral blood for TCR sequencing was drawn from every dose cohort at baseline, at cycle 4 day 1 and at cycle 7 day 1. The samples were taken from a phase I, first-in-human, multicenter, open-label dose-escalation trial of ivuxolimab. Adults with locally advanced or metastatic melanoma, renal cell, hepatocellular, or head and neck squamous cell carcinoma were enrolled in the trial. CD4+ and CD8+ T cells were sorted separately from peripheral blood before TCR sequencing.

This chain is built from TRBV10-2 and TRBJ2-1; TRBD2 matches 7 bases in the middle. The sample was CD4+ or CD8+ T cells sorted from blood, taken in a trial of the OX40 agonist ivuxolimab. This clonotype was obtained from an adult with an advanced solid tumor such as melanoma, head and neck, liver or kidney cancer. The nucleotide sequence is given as TGCGCCAGCAGCGTCGCGGGAGAGTCCTACAATGAGCAGTTCTTC. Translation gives CASSVAGESYNEQFF.